Included here is one T cell receptor beta chain sequence, with context. This clonotype occurred many times. The specificity of this receptor is unknown. Nothing much larger sits one base from this clone, and base qualities are not available. The data derive from a study of T cell repertoires in cytomegalovirus infection (dated by TCRdb to about 2019). In terms of the full investigation: The HLA type of each donor mattered for the analysis, because public TCR beta signatures pointed to carriage of CMV infection along with the matching HLA type. The study at large found these results: Carriers of CMV infection plus the relevant HLA type were discriminated by the cumulative frequency of public TCR beta family members in the study cohort and in an independent approximately 340-donor cohort. The ex vivo response was dominated by HLA-C-restricted CMV-specific TCR beta clonotypes, and the single most frequent clonotype in two of eight donors was supplied by these HLA-C-restricted clonotypes.

Data came from an Illumina HiSeq 1500. TCRdb ran its own pipeline on the public reads, namely fastp trimming at Q25 and MiXCR clone calling, and kept in-frame beta chains. CDR3 protein duplicates are merged, each entry listing the most common genes and DNA. The sample profile shows hundreds of thousands of distinct CDR3 sequences; roughly 6.5% of them were found once. About 6.5% of the sample lies in the top ten. This clonotype originated in a human donor in good health (CMV status not recorded). Some clones in this sample may be carry-over from other donors' samples. The specimen sequenced was PBMCs.

In nucleotide form, the sequence is TGTGCCAGCAGCGTAGGGGACGGAATAGCGGGCTACACCTTC. Translated, it reads CASSVGDGIAGYTF. This sequence uses TRBV9 and TRBJ1-2, with TRBD1 perhaps the D gene, on 5 matching bases. There are 14 amino acids in the CDR3, from cysteine to phenylalanine inclusive. Of the read, only the CDR3 DNA is kept; its 42 bases are in frame from base 1. The germline V gene yields SGDLS for CDR1 and YYNGEE for CDR2. Between the V and J ends, shortened by 0 bases and 8 bases respectively, the junction contains 14 bases.